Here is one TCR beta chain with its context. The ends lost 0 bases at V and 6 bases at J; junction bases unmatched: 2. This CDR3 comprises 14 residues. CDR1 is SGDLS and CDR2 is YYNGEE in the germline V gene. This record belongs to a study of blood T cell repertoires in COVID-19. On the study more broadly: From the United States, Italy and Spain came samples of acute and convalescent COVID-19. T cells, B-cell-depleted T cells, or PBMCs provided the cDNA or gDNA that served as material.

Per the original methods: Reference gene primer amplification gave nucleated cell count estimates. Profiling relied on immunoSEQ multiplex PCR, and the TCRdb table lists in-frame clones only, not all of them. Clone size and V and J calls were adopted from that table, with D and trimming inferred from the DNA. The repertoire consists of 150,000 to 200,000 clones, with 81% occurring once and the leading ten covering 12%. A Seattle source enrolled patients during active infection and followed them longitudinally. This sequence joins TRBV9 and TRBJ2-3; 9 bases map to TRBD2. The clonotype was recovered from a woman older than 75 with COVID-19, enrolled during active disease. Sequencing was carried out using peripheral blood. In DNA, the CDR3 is TGTGCCAGCAGCGTAGTTGGGACTAGCGATACGCAGTATTTT. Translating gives CASSVVGTSDTQYF.